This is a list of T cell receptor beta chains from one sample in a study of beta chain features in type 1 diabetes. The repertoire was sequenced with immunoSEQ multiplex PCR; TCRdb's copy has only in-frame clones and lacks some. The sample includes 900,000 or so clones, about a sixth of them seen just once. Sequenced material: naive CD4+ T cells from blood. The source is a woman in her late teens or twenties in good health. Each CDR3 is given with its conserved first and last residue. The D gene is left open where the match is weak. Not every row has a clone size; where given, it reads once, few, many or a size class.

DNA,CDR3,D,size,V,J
TGTGCCAGCAGCAGACTAGCGGGAGGGCCCCACAATGAGCAGTTCTTC,CASSRLAGGPHNEQFF,TRBD2,NA,TRBV2,TRBJ2-1
TGTGCCAGCGCCGGGATCCACACAGATACGCAGTATTTT,CASAGIHTDTQYF,NA,few,TRBV2,TRBJ2-3
TGTGCCAGCAGCTTGGGCAGCTCTGGAAACACCATATATTTT,CASSLGSSGNTIYF,NA,NA,TRBV7-9,TRBJ1-3
TGTGCCACTACCAACAGGGTACAAGAGACCCAGTACTTC,CATTNRVQETQYF,NA,few,TRBV6-5,TRBJ2-5
TGTGCCAGCAGCTTAGGGGCCTACGAGCAGTACTTC,CASSLGAYEQYF,NA,few,TRBV11-2,TRBJ2-7
TGTGCCAGCAGCTCCCGGACTGCCAGCACAGATACGCAGTATTTT,CASSSRTASTDTQYF,NA,NA,TRBV7-8,TRBJ2-3
TGTGCCAGCAGCCCGCTGAGGGATTACACTGAAGCTTTCTTT,CASSPLRDYTEAFF,NA,NA,TRBV7-9,TRBJ1-1
TGTGCCAGCAGCCAAGAAGATCGGGTCCGTAGCACAGATACGCAGTATTTT,CASSQEDRVRSTDTQYF,NA,few,TRBV4-2,TRBJ2-3
TGCGCCAGCAGCCAAGGACCGGGACACAGCACCGGGGAGCTGTTTTTT,CASSQGPGHSTGELFF,NA,few,TRBV4-1,TRBJ2-2
TGTGCCATCAGTGGGGAACTAGCGGGTACAGATACGCAGTATTTT,CAISGELAGTDTQYF,TRBD2,NA,TRBV10-3,TRBJ2-3
TGTGCCAGCAGCTTAGGACTTAGCGGTGAGCAGTTCTTC,CASSLGLSGEQFF,NA,few,TRBV7-2,TRBJ2-1
TGTGCCGCAAACGGGGCAGGGCGAGATACGCAGTATTTT,CAANGAGRDTQYF,NA,few,TRBV10-3,TRBJ2-3
TGTGCCAGCTCACCTCGTAGCGGGAGTAGTTACAATGAGCAGTTCTTC,CASSPRSGSSYNEQFF,TRBD2,few,TRBV18,TRBJ2-1
TGTGCCAGCAGCTTAGCGCGGGTAGTCTTAGGCACCGGGGAGCTGTTTTTT,CASSLARVVLGTGELFF,NA,NA,TRBV7-8,TRBJ2-2
TGTGCCAGCTCACGAGTTGGGGATCTCAACAATGAGCAGTTCTTC,CASSRVGDLNNEQFF,NA,few,TRBV18,TRBJ2-1
TGTGCCAGCAGCTTACGAAAGAACGCCGGGGAGCTGTTTTTT,CASSLRKNAGELFF,NA,NA,TRBV5-5,TRBJ2-2
TGCGCCAGCAGCCAAGTTGTTGGGACATTCCAAGAGACCCAGTACTTC,CASSQVVGTFQETQYF,NA,few,TRBV4-3,TRBJ2-5
TGTGCCAGCAGCGTCACTAGCGGGAGTAACTACGAGCAGTACTTC,CASSVTSGSNYEQYF,TRBD2,NA,TRBV11-2,TRBJ2-7
TGTGCCAGCAGCTTAATCGCAGGGAGCGGCTACACCTTC,CASSLIAGSGYTF,NA,few,TRBV7-2,TRBJ1-2
TGTGCCAGCAGCTTATTTACGGCTGCAACTAATGAAAAACTGTTTTTT,CASSLFTAATNEKLFF,NA,NA,TRBV7-2,TRBJ1-4
TGTGCCAGCAGACAAGACAGCTATGGCTACACCTTC,CASRQDSYGYTF,NA,NA,TRBV28,TRBJ1-2
TGTGCCAGCAGCCATAGCTTACTAGCGGGAAAGGGCAATGAGCAGTTCTTC,CASSHSLLAGKGNEQFF,TRBD2,NA,TRBV4-2,TRBJ2-1
TGTGCCAGCAGCACCGTAGGGGGCGGGAGGGAGTCCTACGAGCAGTACTTC,CASSTVGGGRESYEQYF,TRBD2,few,TRBV7-9,TRBJ2-7
TGTGCCAGCAGTCTAAGCGGGAGGGCCTCCGGGGAGCTGTTTTTT,CASSLSGRASGELFF,TRBD2,NA,TRBV2,TRBJ2-2
TGTGCCACCAGCAGAGATCTCCGGGAGACCCAGTACTTC,CATSRDLRETQYF,NA,once,TRBV15,TRBJ2-5
TGTGCCACCAGCAGAGATCTCGAGACTAGTGGCTATGAGCAGTTCTTC,CATSRDLETSGYEQFF,NA,few,TRBV15,TRBJ2-1
TGCGCCAGCAGCCGACTAGGCACAGATACGCAGTATTTT,CASSRLGTDTQYF,NA,few,TRBV4-3,TRBJ2-3
TGTGCCAGCAGCCGGACAGGGGGCTCCTACGAGCAGTACTTC,CASSRTGGSYEQYF,TRBD1,NA,TRBV7-3,TRBJ2-7
TGTGCCAGCAGCTTCCAGCGGCGCACAGATACGCAGTATTTT,CASSFQRRTDTQYF,NA,few,TRBV7-3,TRBJ2-3
TGTGCCAGCTCACCACCGAACCCCGGGAGCGGGGAGCAGTTCTTC,CASSPPNPGSGEQFF,NA,few,TRBV18,TRBJ2-1
TGTGCTAAGCGGGGAGAGGCCAAAAACATTCAGTACTTC,CAKRGEAKNIQYF,TRBD2,NA,TRBV7-9,TRBJ2-4
TGTGCCACCAGCAGAGCCGGGGCGAACCACCAAGAGACCCAGTACTTC,CATSRAGANHQETQYF,NA,NA,TRBV15,TRBJ2-5
TGTGCCAGCAGCCCGAGCAGCGACGAGCAGTACTTC,CASSPSSDEQYF,NA,NA,TRBV6-8,TRBJ2-7
TGTGCCAGCTCAGCCCCCGGCGGGAGCACAGATACGCAGTATTTT,CASSAPGGSTDTQYF,NA,NA,TRBV18,TRBJ2-3
TGTGCCAGCAGCTTACCCGGGACACACTACGAGCAGTACTTC,CASSLPGTHYEQYF,NA,few,TRBV7-9,TRBJ2-7
TGTGCCAGCCACCACGGCGGAACCCCGAACACTGAAGCTTTCTTT,CASHHGGTPNTEAFF,NA,NA,TRBV6-4,TRBJ1-1
TGTGCCAGTACCGAGACCCCTAACTATGGCTACACCTTC,CASTETPNYGYTF,NA,NA,TRBV19,TRBJ1-2
TGTGCCAGCAACCCGTGGGAAGGGGGCTTCTATGGCTACACCTTC,CASNPWEGGFYGYTF,TRBD1,NA,TRBV5-6,TRBJ1-2
TGTGCCAGCAGCCCCCGCCGGAGAGGGTTAATTGTCGAGCAGTACTTC,CASSPRRRGLIVEQYF,NA,once,TRBV7-2,TRBJ2-7
TGTGCCAGCAGCCCAAGAACTAGTCCTTACGAGCAGTACTTC,CASSPRTSPYEQYF,NA,few,TRBV7-6,TRBJ2-7
TGTGCCAGCAGTGGAACAGGGTTCTACGAGCAGTACTTC,CASSGTGFYEQYF,NA,few,TRBV28,TRBJ2-7
TGTGCCAGCAGCCCCCCCGGTGGGAGAAACAATGAGCAGTTCTTC,CASSPPGGRNNEQFF,NA,NA,TRBV7-2,TRBJ2-1